This T cell receptor beta chain stems from a study of cytomegalovirus exposure and HLA in healthy donors. PCR amplification relied on 60 Vbeta primers (plus 13 Jbeta primers). Measured with immunoSEQ multiplex PCR; TCRdb has only the in-frame clones, and not every one. This sample has roughly 97,000 clones, with approximately 78% found just once. The CDR3 length is 15 residues. Trimming cost V 3 bases and J 2 bases; bases outside gene matches: 4. Germline CDR1 and CDR2: SEHNR and FQNEAQ (reference sequence). Study results and caveats: An Asian-associated ancestry cluster reportedly showed fewer N-insertions than the approximately 600-donor mean in a later analysis. In an earlier analysis, most TCR beta V segments were productive about 87% or about 30% of the time. Across HLA loci, a later analysis found differing TCR association rates, with DRB1 most and HLA-C fewest. Later genetic work tied a missense DCLRE1C variant to beta-chain V and J trimming.

In regard to this clone: The antigen remains undetermined.

The clonotype originates from a woman between 40 and 50 years old in good health and CMV-seronegative. Source material: PBMCs. The chain is built from TRBV7-9 and TRBJ2-3; 8 positions match TRBD2. The CDR3 reads CASSFSGGVTDTQYF. CDR3 nucleotides: TGTGCCAGCAGCTTTTCCGGGGGGGTCACAGATACGCAGTATTTT.